This TCR beta chain is drawn from a study of blood T cell repertoires in COVID-19. Study information: The United States, Italy and Spain were the sources of the acute and convalescent COVID-19 samples. PBMCs, B-cell-depleted T cells, or T cells were the source of the cDNA or gDNA that made up the material.

The CDR3 extends over 14 amino acids. Deletions cut 5 bases from V and 5 bases from J, with 15 bases between. Germline V gene lookup returns CDR1 MNHEY and CDR2 SMNVEV (reference sequence). This clone is a singleton in its sample. Methods used by the authors: How many nucleated cells were present was estimated from reference gene primer amplification. Clones were read by immunoSEQ multiplex PCR, and TCRdb kept only the in-frame ones, dropping some. V, J and clone size derive from that table, while D and trimming were established from the DNA sequence. The table lists 130,000 or so clones, 70% to 85% of them singletons, with approximately 5% in the top ten.

The sample was peripheral blood. The rearrangement links TRBV27 to TRBJ1-1; a possible D gene is TRBD1 (5 bases). The clonotype originates from a woman between 70 and 85 years old with acute or convalescent COVID-19. CDR3 sequence: CASSPAGVRTEAFF. CDR3 in DNA: TGTGCCAGCAGTCCGGCGGGGGTACGGACTGAAGCTTTCTTT.